Listed here are 5 T cell receptor beta chains from one sample, sequenced in a study of T-cell memory formation after mild COVID-19. TCRdb independently ran MiXCR on the 5' RACE reads; one entry per CDR3 protein. This table has a few hundred thousand distinct CDR3 sequences, under 25% appearing once. The specimen was PBMCs or a T cell subset sorted from them (not recorded which). The receptors were gathered from a man between 18 and 35 years old who had mild COVID-19 (a few samples of this study predate the infection). Cell type and time point are not known.

The rearrangement joins TRBV4-1 to TRBJ1-2; 10 positions agree with TRBD1. CDR1 is MGHRA and CDR2 is YSYEKL in the germline V gene. This CDR3 has 16 amino acids. V gave up 5 bases and J gave up 1 base; unmatched junction bases: 7. This chain's CDR3 is CASSNRQGAGNYGYTF. DNA for the CDR3: TGCGCCAGCAGCAATAGACAGGGGGCTGGTAACTATGGCTACACCTTC.

This clonotype was seen more than once but under ten times. The V and J genes are TRBV5-1 and TRBJ2-2, with D unclear. There are 13 residues in the CDR3. V was shortened by 4 bases and J by 4 bases, with 8 bases between the two germline ends. Germline V CDR1 and CDR2: SGHRS, YFSETQ. This CDR3 is CASSPGPTGELFF. For the CDR3, the DNA is TGCGCCAGCAGCCCTGGGCCCACCGGGGAGCTGTTTTTT.

The chain joins TRBV6-2 or TRBV6-3 to TRBJ2-3, with D perhaps matching TRBD1 or TRBD2 (6 bases each). V lost 2 bases and J lost 2, with 11 bases in between. CDR3 length equals 15 residues. Germline-derived CDR1 and CDR2 are MNHEY and SVGEGT. CDR3 in amino acids: CASSYLGGHTDTQYF. DNA for the CDR3: TGTGCCAGCAGTTACCTGGGGGGACACACAGATACGCAGTATTTT.

This chain connects TRBV4-3 to TRBJ1-5, with D maybe TRBD1 (5 bases). The CDR3 is made up of 15 amino acids. Looked up from germline, CDR1 is LGHNA and CDR2 is YSLEER. Trimming left V 4 bases short and J 3 bases short, with 13 bases between. Here the CDR3 DNA reads TGCGCCAGCAGCCCGGATGGGGCTCCCAATCAGCCCCAGCATTTT. It codes for CASSPDGAPNQPQHF.

The genes are TRBV11-2 and TRBJ2-7; the D is unclear. The V and J ends lost 2 bases and 3 bases respectively, with 5 bases between them. The germline gives CDR1 SGHAT, CDR2 FQNNGV. The CDR3 has 12 residues. CDR3 nucleotide sequence: TGTGCCAGCAGCTTAATACTCTACGAGCAGTACTTC. Translating it yields CASSLILYEQYF.